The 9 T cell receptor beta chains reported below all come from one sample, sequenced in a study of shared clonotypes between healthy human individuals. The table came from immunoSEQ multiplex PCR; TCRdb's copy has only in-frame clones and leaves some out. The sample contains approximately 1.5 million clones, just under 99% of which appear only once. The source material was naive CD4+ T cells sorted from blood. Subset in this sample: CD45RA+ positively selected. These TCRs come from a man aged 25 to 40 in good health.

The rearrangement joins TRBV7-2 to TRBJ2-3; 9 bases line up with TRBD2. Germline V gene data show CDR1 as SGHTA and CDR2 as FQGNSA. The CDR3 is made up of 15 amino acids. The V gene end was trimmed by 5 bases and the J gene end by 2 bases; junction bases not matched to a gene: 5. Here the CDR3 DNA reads TGTGCCAGCAGCCAACAGCGGGGGGACACAGATACGCAGTATTTT. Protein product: CASSQQRGDTDTQYF.

As DNA, the CDR3 is TGTGCCAGCAGCTCCCCGGGGACGGGAAACTCCTACGAGCAGTACTTC. It yields the protein CASSSPGTGNSYEQYF. V usage is TRBV5-4 and J usage is TRBJ2-7; perhaps D is TRBD1 or TRBD2 (5 bases each). Per the germline V gene, CDR1 is SGHNT and CDR2 is YYREEE (reference sequence). The CDR3 consists of 16 residues. V was cut by 3 bases and J by 0 bases, with 16 bases left in between.

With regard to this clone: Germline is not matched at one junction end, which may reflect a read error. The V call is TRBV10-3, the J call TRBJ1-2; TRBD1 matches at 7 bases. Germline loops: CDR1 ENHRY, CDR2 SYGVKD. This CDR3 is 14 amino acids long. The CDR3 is CAIRESGGSYGYTF. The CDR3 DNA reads TGTGCCATCAGAGAGTCAGGGGGAAGCTATGGCTACACCTTC.

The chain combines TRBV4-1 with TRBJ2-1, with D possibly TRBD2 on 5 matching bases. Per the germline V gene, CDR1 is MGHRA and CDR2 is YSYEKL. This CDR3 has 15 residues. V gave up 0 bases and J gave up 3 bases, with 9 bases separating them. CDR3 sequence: CASSQEPEDYNEQFF. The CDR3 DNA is TGCGCCAGCAGCCAAGAACCGGAGGACTACAATGAGCAGTTCTTC.

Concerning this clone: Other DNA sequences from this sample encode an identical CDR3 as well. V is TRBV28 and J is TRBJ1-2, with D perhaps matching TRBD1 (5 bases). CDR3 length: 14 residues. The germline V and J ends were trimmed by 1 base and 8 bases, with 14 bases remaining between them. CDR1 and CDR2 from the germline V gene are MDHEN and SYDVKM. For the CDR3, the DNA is TGTGCCAGCAGTTTATTAGACAGAGGGTACGGCTACACCTTC. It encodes CASSLLDRGYGYTF.

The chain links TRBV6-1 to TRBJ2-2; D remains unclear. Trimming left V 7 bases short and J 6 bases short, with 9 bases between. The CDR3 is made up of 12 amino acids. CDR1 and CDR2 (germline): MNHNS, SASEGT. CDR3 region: CASMGYPGELFF. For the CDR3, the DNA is TGTGCCAGCATGGGGTATCCCGGGGAGCTGTTTTTT.

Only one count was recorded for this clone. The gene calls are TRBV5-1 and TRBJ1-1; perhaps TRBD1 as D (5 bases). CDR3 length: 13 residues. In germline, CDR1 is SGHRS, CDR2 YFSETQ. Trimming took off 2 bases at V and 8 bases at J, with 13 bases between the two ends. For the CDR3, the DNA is TGCGCCAGCAGCTTCCTCGACAGCCTGGAAGCTTTCTTT. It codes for CASSFLDSLEAFF.

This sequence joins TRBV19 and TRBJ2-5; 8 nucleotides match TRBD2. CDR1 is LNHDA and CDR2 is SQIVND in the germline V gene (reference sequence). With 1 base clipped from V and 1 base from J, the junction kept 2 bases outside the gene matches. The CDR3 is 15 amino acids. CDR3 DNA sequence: TGTGCCAGTAGTATAGGGACTAGCTCCCAAGAGACCCAGTACTTC. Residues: CASSIGTSSQETQYF. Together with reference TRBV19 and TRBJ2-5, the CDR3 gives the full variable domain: DGGITQSPKYLFRKEGQNVTLSCEQNLNHDAMYWYRQDPGQGLRLIYYSQIVNDFQKGDIAEGYSVSREKKESFPLTVTSAQKNPTAFYLCASSIGTSSQETQYFGPGTRLLVL.

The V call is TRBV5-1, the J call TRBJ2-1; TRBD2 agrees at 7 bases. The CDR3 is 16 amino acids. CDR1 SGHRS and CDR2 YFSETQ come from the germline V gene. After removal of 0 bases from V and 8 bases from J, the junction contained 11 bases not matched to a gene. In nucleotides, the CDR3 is TGCGCCAGCAGCTTGGCCCCGGGACCGGGAGGAGATGAGCAGTTCTTC. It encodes CASSLAPGPGGDEQFF.